This T cell receptor beta chain is drawn from a study of beta chain features in type 1 diabetes (dated by TCRdb to between 2017 and 2018). About the full investigation: Patients and healthy donors did not differ in mean age, gender distribution, total cell number or subset yield. Across all samples, around 100 million sorted cells were examined, and cell number per subset correlated strongly with RNA yield. The study compared the TCRB repertoires of sorted circulating CD4+ T cell subsets in recently diagnosed type 1 diabetes patients with those in matched healthy donors. Regulatory and stem cell-like memory subsets were isolated from only 8 patients and 8 healthy donors, whereas naive and central memory subsets came from all 30 or so donors. The paper's findings and limits, for the study overall: Sequencing cDNA rather than genomic DNA could over-represent highly expressing activated cells, although activation and CD3 levels did not differ between groups. A moderate but significant shortening of TCRB CDR3 length was observed in type 1 diabetes patients in all four CD4+ subsets. Shorter templates might be favored by PCR, yet because patient and control samples were amplified and corrected together, any such skew would affect both groups equally. Fewer insertions and more nucleotide deletions at VDJ recombination sites were observed in patients with type 1 diabetes, implying thymic rearrangement abnormalities. Only small numbers of individuals were included in the HLA sub-analyses, which left unresolved whether HLA type had any influence on TCRB rearrangement. The naive, central memory and regulatory TCRB repertoires appeared to resemble one another more closely among patients than among healthy donors.

In the case of this clone: Its antigen is not yet known. Nothing much larger sits one base from this clone, and base qualities are not available.

The entire isolated RNA was reverse transcribed using the High Capacity cDNA Reverse Transcription Kit, and thus expressed TCRB transcripts were sequenced. Deep immunoSEQ sequencing was performed on naive, central memory and regulatory T cell samples, with an average of roughly 4 million total reads per sample. Sorted cells were lysed in RLT buffer, and RNA was extracted using DNase-treated RNeasy Micro or Mini kits according to cell number. To prevent cross-contamination, every cell subset was processed on its own, while patient and healthy donor samples were processed together. Using the immunoSEQ multiplex PCR, TCRB sequences were amplified from cDNA into 87-bp fragments spanning the CDR3 region. Sequencing of the amplicons was done on the Illumina HiSeq platform. In the paper's pipeline: PCR bias was corrected computationally using synthetic template baselines, and reads within Hamming distance 2 were collapsed, with unmergeable singletons discarded. Reads were aligned against IMGT so that V, D and J genes, CDR3 length and insertions or deletions at six rearrangement sites could be assigned. Within each subset, clonotype counts were normalized to the number of sorted cells before true diversity and Gini coefficients were calculated with the tcR R package. The overlap coefficient, calculated on TCRB nucleotide sequences, was used to quantify repertoire sharing. Out-of-frame TCRB sequences from naive cells were analyzed to stand in for the pre-selection repertoire. TCRdb holds this immuneACCESS table with in-frame rearrangements only. Some clones are missing; in checked studies, unresolved V genes explain under half, and the rest has no known cause. V and J calls and clone size are as listed in that table; D and trimming were resolved from the DNA. For this sample the table gives about 250,000 clones, of which roughly 14% were detected only once. The biggest ten clones account for 0.025% to 0.03% of the sample.

A single peripheral blood draw of 90 to 150 mL on average was collected from each donor into heparinised tubes. A BD FACSAria II and a panel including CD45RO, CCR7, CD25, CD127, CD95 and CD27 were used to sort naive, central memory, regulatory and stem cell-like memory CD4+ T cells. All sorted populations exceeded 95% purity. PBMCs were isolated immediately by Lymphoprep density gradient centrifugation and stained directly without culture. To minimize batch effects, samples were stained and sorted in pairs, one healthy donor with one patient per experiment. V lost 8 bases and J lost 3 bases, and the count of bases not matched to a germline gene is 8. The CDR3 covers 14 residues, taking in both the cysteine and the phenylalanine. Left in the record is the CDR3 DNA by itself, 42 bases read in frame from the first base. The germline V gene supplies CDR1 MGHDK and CDR2 SYGVNS.

Sequenced sample: naive CD4+ T cells from blood. Taken with the paper, the label for cell subset or site translates to: true naive CD4+ T cells. This receptor was taken from a middle-aged woman in good health. This chain is built from TRBV25-1 and TRBJ2-3; TRBD1 agrees with 7 junctional bases. The DNA sequence is as follows: TGTGCCAGCCGCCCGAGGGGGCCAACAGATACGCAGTATTTT. Translated, this is CASRPRGPTDTQYF. Reference TRBV25-1 and TRBJ2-3 proteins supply the regions before and after the CDR3; the full variable domain is: EADIYQTPRYLVIGTGKKITLECSQTMGHDKMYWYQQDPGMELHLIHYSYGVNSTEKGDLSSESTVSRIRTEHFPLTLESARPSHTSQYLCASRPRGPTDTQYFGPGTRLTVL.